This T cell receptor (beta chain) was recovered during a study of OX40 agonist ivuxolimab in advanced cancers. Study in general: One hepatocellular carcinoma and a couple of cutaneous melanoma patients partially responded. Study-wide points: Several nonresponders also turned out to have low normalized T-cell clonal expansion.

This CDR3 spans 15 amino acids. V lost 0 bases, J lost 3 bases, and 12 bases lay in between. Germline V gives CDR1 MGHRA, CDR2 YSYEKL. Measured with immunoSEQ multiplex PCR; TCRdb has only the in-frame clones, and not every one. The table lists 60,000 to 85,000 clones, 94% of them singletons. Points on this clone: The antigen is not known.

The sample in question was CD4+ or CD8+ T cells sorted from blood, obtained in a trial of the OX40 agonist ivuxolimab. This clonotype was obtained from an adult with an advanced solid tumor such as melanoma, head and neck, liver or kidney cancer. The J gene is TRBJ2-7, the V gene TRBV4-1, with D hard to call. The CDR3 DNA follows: TGCGCCAGCAGCCAAGAGGAAGGCAGTTACTACGAGCAGTACTTC. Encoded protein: CASSQEEGSYYEQYF.